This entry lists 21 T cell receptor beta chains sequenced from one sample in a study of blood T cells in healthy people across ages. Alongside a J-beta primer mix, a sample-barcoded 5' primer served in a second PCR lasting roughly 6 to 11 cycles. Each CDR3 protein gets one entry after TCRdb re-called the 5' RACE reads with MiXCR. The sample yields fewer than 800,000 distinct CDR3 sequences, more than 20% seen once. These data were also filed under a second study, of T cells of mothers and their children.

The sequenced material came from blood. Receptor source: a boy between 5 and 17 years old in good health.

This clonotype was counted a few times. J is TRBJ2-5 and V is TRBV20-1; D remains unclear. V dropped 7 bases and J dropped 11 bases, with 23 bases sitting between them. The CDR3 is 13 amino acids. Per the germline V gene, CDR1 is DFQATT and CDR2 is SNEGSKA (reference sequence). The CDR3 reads CSVPRAGDYEQYF. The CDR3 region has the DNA TGCAGTGTCCCGCGCGCAGGAGATTATGAGCAGTACTTC.

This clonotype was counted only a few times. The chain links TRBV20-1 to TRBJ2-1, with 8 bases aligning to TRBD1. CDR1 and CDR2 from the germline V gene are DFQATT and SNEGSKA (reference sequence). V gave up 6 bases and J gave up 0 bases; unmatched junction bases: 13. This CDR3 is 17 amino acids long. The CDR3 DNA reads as TGCAGTGCAAAGGTCCAGACAGGGGCGGCCTCCTACAATGAGCAGTTCTTC. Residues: CSAKVQTGAASYNEQFF.

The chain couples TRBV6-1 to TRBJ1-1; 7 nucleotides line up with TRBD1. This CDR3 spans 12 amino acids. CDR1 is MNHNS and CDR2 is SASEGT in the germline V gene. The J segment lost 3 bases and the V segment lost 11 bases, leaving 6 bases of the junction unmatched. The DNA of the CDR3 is TGTGCCTGCAACAGGGGCGACACTGAAGCTTTCTTT. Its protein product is CACNRGDTEAFF.

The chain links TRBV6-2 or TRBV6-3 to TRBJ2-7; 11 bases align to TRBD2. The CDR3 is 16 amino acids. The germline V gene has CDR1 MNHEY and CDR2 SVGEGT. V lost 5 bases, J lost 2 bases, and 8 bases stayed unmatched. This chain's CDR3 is CASSPIRLAGTYEQYF. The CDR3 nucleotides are TGTGCCAGCAGTCCCATCCGACTAGCGGGAACCTACGAGCAGTACTTC.

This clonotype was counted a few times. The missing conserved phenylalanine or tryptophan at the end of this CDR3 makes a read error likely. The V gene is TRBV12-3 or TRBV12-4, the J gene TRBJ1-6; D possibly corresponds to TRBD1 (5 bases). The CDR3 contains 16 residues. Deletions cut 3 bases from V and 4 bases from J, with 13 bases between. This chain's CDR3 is CASSLGGYRYNSPLHL. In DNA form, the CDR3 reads TGTGCCAGCAGTTTGGGGGGATATAGGTATAATTCACCCCTCCACCTT.

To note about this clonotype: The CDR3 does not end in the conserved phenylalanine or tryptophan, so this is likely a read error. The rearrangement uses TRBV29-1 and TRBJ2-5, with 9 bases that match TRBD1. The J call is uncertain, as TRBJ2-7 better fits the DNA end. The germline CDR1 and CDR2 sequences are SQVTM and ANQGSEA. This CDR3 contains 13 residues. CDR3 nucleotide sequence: TGCAGCGCCTCAGGGACAGGGAGCTACGAGCAGTACCTC. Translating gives CSASGTGSYEQYL.

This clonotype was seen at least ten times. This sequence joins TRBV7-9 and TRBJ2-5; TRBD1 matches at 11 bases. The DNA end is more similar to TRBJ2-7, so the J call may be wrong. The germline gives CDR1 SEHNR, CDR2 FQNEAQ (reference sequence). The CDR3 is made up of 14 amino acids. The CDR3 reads CASSSDRGLYEQYF. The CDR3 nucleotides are TGTGCCAGCAGCTCGGACAGGGGGCTGTACGAGCAGTACTTC.

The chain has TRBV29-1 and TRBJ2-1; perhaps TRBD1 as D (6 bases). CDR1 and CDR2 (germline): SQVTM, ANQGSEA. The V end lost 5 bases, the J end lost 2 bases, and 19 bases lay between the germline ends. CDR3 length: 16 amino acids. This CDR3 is CSVTYPGTKTYNEQFF. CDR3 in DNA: TGCAGCGTTACCTATCCGGGGACAAAGACCTACAATGAGCAGTTCTTC.

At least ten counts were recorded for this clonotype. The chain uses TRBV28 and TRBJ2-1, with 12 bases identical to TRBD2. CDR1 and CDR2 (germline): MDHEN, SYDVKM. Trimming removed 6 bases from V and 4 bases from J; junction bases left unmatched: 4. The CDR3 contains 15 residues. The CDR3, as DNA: TGTGCCAGCAGCGGTGGGACTAGCGGGTACAATGAGCAGTTCTTC. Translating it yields CASSGGTSGYNEQFF.

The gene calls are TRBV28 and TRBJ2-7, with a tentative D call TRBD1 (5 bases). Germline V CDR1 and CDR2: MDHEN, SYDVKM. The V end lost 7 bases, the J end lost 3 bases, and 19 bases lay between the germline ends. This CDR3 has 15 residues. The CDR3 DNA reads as TGTGCCAGCACCACGGACACGCCGTGGGGCTACGAGCAGTACTTC. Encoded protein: CASTTDTPWGYEQYF.

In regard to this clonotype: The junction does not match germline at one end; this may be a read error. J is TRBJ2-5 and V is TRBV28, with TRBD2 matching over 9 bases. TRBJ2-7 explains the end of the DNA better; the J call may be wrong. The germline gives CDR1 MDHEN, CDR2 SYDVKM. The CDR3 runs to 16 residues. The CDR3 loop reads CVSSTLKRGVSYEQYF. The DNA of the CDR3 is TGTGTCAGCAGTACACTTAAGCGGGGGGTCTCCTACGAGCAGTACTTC.

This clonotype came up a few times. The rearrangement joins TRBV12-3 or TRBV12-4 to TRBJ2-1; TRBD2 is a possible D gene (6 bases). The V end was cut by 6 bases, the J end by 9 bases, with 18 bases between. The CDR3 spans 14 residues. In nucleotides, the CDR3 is TGTGCCAGCAGGCCCCGACTAGATTTGGGTGAGCAGTTCTTC. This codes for CASRPRLDLGEQFF.

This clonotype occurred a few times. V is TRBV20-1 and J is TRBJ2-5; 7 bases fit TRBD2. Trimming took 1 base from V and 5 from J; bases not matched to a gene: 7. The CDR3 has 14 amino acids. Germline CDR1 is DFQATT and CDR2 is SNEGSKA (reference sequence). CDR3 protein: CSARAWLGGETQYF. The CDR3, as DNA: TGCAGTGCTAGAGCTTGGCTGGGGGGGGAGACCCAGTACTTC.

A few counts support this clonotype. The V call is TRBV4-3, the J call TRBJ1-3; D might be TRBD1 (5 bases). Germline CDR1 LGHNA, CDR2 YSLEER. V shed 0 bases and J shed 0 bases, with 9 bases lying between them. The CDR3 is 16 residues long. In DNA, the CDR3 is TGCGCCAGCAGCCAAGATAGGGGCGTCTCTGGAAACACCATATATTTT. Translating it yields CASSQDRGVSGNTIYF.

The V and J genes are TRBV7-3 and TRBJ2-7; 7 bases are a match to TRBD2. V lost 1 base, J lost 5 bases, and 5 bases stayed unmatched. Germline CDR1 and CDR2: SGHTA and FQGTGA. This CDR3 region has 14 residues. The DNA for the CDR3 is TGTGCCAGCAGCTTAAGCGGGAGTACTGACGAGCAGTACTTC. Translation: CASSLSGSTDEQYF. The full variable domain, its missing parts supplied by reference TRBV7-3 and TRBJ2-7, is GAGVSQTPSNKVTEKGKYVELRCDPISGHTALYWYRQSLGQGPEFLIYFQGTGAADDSGLPNDRFFAVRPEGSVSTLKIQRTERGDSAVYLCASSLSGSTDEQYFGPGTRLTVT.

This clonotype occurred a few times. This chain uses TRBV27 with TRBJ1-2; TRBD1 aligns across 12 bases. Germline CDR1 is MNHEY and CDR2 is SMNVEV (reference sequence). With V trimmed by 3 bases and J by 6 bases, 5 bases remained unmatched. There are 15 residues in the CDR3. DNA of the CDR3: TGTGCCAGCAGTTTCGGGACAGGGGGCGCGCATGGCTACACCTTC. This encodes CASSFGTGGAHGYTF.

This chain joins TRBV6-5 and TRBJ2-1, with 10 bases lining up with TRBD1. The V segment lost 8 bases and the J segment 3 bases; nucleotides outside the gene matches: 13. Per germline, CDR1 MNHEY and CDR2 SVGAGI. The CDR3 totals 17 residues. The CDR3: CASAADRDRGRYNEQFF. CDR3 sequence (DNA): TGTGCCAGCGCCGCCGACCGGGACAGGGGCCGCTACAATGAGCAGTTCTTC.

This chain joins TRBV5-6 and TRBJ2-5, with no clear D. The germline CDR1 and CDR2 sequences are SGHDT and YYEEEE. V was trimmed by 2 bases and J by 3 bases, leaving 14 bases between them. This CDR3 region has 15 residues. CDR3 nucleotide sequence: TGTGCCAGCAGCTTCGCCTCCGGGTCTGAAGAGACCCAGTACTTC. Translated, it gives CASSFASGSEETQYF.

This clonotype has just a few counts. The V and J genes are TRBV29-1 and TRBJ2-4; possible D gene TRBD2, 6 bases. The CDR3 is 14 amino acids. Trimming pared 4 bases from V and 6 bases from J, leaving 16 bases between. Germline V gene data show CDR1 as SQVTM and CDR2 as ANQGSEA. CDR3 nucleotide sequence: TGCAGCGTTGGAGGGGACGGAGGGCTAAACATTCAGTACTTC. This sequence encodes CSVGGDGGLNIQYF. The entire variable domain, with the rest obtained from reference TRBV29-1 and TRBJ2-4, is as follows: SAVISQKPSRDICQRGTSLTIQCQVDSQVTMMFWYRQQPGQSLTLIATANQGSEATYESGFVIDKFPISRPNLTFSTLTVSNMSPEDSSIYLCSVGGDGGLNIQYFGAGTRLSVL.

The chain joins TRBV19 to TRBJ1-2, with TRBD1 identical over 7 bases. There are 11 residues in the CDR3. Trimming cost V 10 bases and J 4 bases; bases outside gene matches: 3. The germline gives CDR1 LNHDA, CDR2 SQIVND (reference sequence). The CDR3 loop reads CATAGGYGYTF. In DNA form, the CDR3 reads TGTGCCACAGCAGGGGGCTATGGCTACACCTTC.

The CDR3 nucleotides are TGCAGCGTGGGGGACAGGGGAAATGAGCAGTTCTTC. Protein sequence: CSVGDRGNEQFF. The V and J genes are TRBV29-1 and TRBJ2-1; 10 nucleotides line up with TRBD1. Germline trimming cut 6 bases from V and 7 bases from J; bases unmatched to any gene: 3. From germline, CDR1 is SQVTM and CDR2 ANQGSEA. The CDR3 extends over 12 amino acids.